The next 12 T cell receptor beta chains were all read from a single sample in a study of beta chain features in type 1 diabetes. Expressed TCRB transcripts were sequenced because the isolated RNA had all been reverse transcribed beforehand. Repertoires were generated with immunoSEQ multiplex PCR, while TCRdb's copy carries only in-frame clones and drops some. The profile shows hundreds of thousands of clones, roughly 17% of them singletons. The specimen was naive CD4+ T cells from blood. Source of these receptors: a woman younger than 35 in good health.

This rearrangement joins TRBV27 to TRBJ2-5; the D is unclear. The CDR3 is 14 residues long. Germline V gene lookup returns CDR1 MNHEY and CDR2 SMNVEV (reference sequence). Trimming shortened V by 5 bases and J by 6 bases, and 16 bases separated the two germline ends. CDR3 in amino acids: CASSPSRSTQTQYF. The CDR3 DNA reads TGTGCCAGCAGTCCCTCTCGGAGTACCCAGACCCAGTACTTC.

This chain uses TRBV5-6 with TRBJ2-2; D remains ambiguous. V gave up 6 bases and J gave up 0 bases, with 9 bases separating them. CDR1 and CDR2 from the germline V gene are SGHDT and YYEEEE. The CDR3 consists of 14 residues. CDR3 nucleotides: TGTGCCAGCACCAATCCTCCGAACACCGGGGAGCTGTTTTTT. Translation gives CASTNPPNTGELFF.

J is TRBJ2-5 and V is TRBV27; 10 positions agree with TRBD2. Germline CDR1 is MNHEY and CDR2 is SMNVEV (reference sequence). The CDR3 totals 16 residues. V was pared by 3 bases and J by 4 bases, with 8 bases of the junction left unmatched. The CDR3 DNA reads as TGTGCCAGCAGTTTGCATAGGGCTAGCGGGGGAGAGACCCAGTACTTC. Amino acids: CASSLHRASGGETQYF.

The chain joins TRBV29-1 to TRBJ2-1; TRBD2 aligns across 12 bases. The germline CDR1 and CDR2 sequences are SQVTM and ANQGSEA. This CDR3 spans 14 amino acids. V lost 7 bases, J lost 5 bases, and 6 bases stayed unmatched. CDR3 in amino acids: CSASSGRAHNEQFF. As DNA, the CDR3 is TGCAGCGCCTCTAGCGGGAGGGCCCACAATGAGCAGTTCTTC.

The V call is TRBV7-2, the J call TRBJ2-5; 11 positions match TRBD2. The length of the CDR3 is 16 residues. Germline V gene lookup returns CDR1 SGHTA and CDR2 FQGNSA. V gave up 2 bases and J gave up 6 bases; unmatched junction bases: 8. CDR3 nucleotide sequence: TGTGCCAGCAGCTTAACTAGCGGGAGCGGTAGGAAGACCCAGTACTTC. Its protein is CASSLTSGSGRKTQYF.

A few counts support this clone. The chain uses TRBV2 and TRBJ1-3; D not resolved. V lost 7 bases and J lost 5, with 21 bases in between. This CDR3 spans 16 amino acids. In germline, CDR1 is SNHLY, CDR2 FYNNEI. CDR3 bases: TGTGCCAGCATTATGACCGGAGGCTCTTTTCGAAACACCATATATTTT. Protein product: CASIMTGGSFRNTIYF.

CDR3 region: CSVGYPTQRWVGPSHYEQYF. CDR3 sequence (DNA): TGCAGCGTTGGGTACCCCACCCAGCGTTGGGTAGGACCCTCGCATTACGAGCAGTACTTC. The V gene is TRBV29-1, the J gene TRBJ2-7, with D hard to call. The germline V and J ends were trimmed by 4 bases and 4 bases, with 35 bases remaining between them. The CDR3 extends over 20 amino acids. Germline CDR1 SQVTM, CDR2 ANQGSEA.

The CDR3 nucleotides are TGTGCCAGCAGCAAGGGACTTGGGGATGCCTCTGGGGCCAACGTCCTGACTTTC. Encoded protein: CASSKGLGDASGANVLTF. V usage is TRBV7-2 and J usage is TRBJ2-6; possibly TRBD2 for D (6 bases). Per germline, CDR1 SGHTA and CDR2 FQGNSA. V lost 5 bases and J lost 0, with 17 bases in between. This CDR3 region has 18 residues.

This clone has only a few counts. The rearrangement uses TRBV7-9 and TRBJ2-7, with TRBD2 as a possible D gene (5 bases). In germline, CDR1 is SEHNR, CDR2 FQNEAQ (reference sequence). V was trimmed by 3 bases and J by 12 bases, leaving 18 bases between them. The CDR3 sequence is 13 residues long. CDR3 protein: CASSLAVGSFWYF. As DNA, the CDR3 is TGTGCCAGCAGCTTGGCGGTGGGGAGTTTTTGGTACTTC.

This clone was observed a handful of times. This sequence joins TRBV19 and TRBJ2-2, with D possibly matching TRBD1 (6 bases). Trimming removed 8 bases from V and 8 bases from J, with 9 bases in between. The CDR3 runs 11 residues. Germline CDR1 is LNHDA and CDR2 is SQIVND (reference sequence). The CDR3 reads CASHRAGELFF. CDR3 sequence (DNA): TGTGCCAGTCACAGGGCGGGGGAGCTGTTTTTT.

This clone has only a few counts. The V gene is TRBV15, the J gene TRBJ1-3, with D perhaps TRBD1 (5 bases). The CDR3 is 14 residues long. With 4 bases removed from V and 3 bases from J, the gap between germline ends came to 10 bases. CDR1 is LNHNV, CDR2 YYDKDF, per germline (reference sequence). Here the CDR3 DNA reads TGTGCCACCAGCACGGGGACCTATGGAAACACCATATATTTT. The encoded protein is CATSTGTYGNTIYF.

Only a few counts were recorded for this clone. V usage is TRBV2 and J usage is TRBJ1-4, with unresolved D. V lost 6 bases and J 7 bases, leaving 15 bases between the germline ends. This CDR3 has 14 amino acids. In germline, CDR1 is SNHLY, CDR2 FYNNEI. This chain's CDR3 is CASRETYGREKLFF. The CDR3 DNA sequence: TGTGCCAGCAGAGAGACATACGGGCGTGAAAAACTGTTTTTT.